The clone carrying this T cell receptor (beta chain) was seen at least ten times. As yet, its antigen is unknown. Per the germline V gene, CDR1 is SGHKS and CDR2 is YYEKEE (reference sequence). The V and J ends lost 0 bases and 6 bases respectively, with 9 bases between them. The CDR3 contains 13 residues. A second roughly 7 to 11 cycle PCR used barcoded and J-beta primers. Every cDNA molecule bore a tag from a template-switch adaptor containing 12 random nucleotides. TCRdb used MiXCR to reprocess the 5' RACE reads, holding one entry per CDR3 protein. Counted here are 550,000 to 650,000 distinct CDR3 sequences, about 30% occurring once; the ten biggest clones make up 15% to 19%. The data belong to a study of blood T cells in healthy people across ages. Study-level results: With age, beta diversity per million T cells declined roughly linearly, significantly by approximately 41.

The rearrangement uses TRBV5-5 and TRBJ1-1; D gene unclear. The sequencing input was blood. The sequence was obtained from a woman aged 80 or older in good health. CDR3: CASSLDPGAEAFF. The CDR3 nucleotides are TGTGCCAGCAGCTTGGATCCCGGGGCTGAAGCTTTCTTT.